The 13 T cell receptor beta chains below come from one sample, sequenced in a study of memory B cells and T cells in multiple sclerosis (dated by TCRdb to the late 2010s). What these receptors recognize is not known. Autoproliferating (CFSEdim) and non-proliferating (CFSEhi) T cell fractions were sequenced separately after stimulus-free culture of CFSE-labeled PBMCs. A total of 5x10^7 CFSE-labeled PBMCs were cultured for roughly 7 days without stimulus, and replicate wells were then pooled. The method was the immunoSEQ multiplex PCR assay. TCRdb stores this immuneACCESS table with in-frame sequences only. Part of the clones is absent; in the studies checked, under half of the shortfall reflects unresolved V genes, and no reason is known for the rest. The sample table holds about 45,000 clones, of which roughly four fifths were seen once. The top ten clones comprise approximately 1.2% of the sample.

Sequenced sample: PBMCs from blood kept in culture. Every receptor here comes from a human donor with multiple sclerosis.

This clone was observed once. CDR3 DNA: TGTGCCAGCAGCTCCTCGGGCGCCTCTCGCACTGAAGCTTTCTTT. Protein sequence: CASSSSGASRTEAFF. This sequence joins TRBV7-3 and TRBJ1-1, with D unresolved. CDR1 is SGHTA and CDR2 is FQGTGA in the germline V gene. V lost 4 bases and J 4 bases, leaving 16 bases between the germline ends. The CDR3 is 15 residues long.

This chain connects TRBV4-2 to TRBJ2-7, with 8 nucleotides matching TRBD2. Germline CDR1 is LGHNA and CDR2 is YNFKEQ. CDR3 length equals 16 residues. With 11 bases clipped from V and 0 bases from J, the junction kept 15 bases outside the gene matches. Here the CDR3 DNA reads TGTGCCTCCGGGATGGCTAGCGGGTCGAACTCCTACGAGCAGTACTTC. It translates to CASGMASGSNSYEQYF.

The chain combines TRBV7-9 with TRBJ1-2; no clear D gene. The germline V gene encodes CDR1 SEHNR and CDR2 FQNEAQ (reference sequence). This CDR3 is 13 amino acids long. V shed 5 bases and J shed 1 base, with 8 bases lying between them. In DNA, the CDR3 is TGTGCCAGCAGCCTTGAGAGTAACTATGGCTACACCTTC. It yields the protein CASSLESNYGYTF.

This chain uses TRBV18 with TRBJ2-2, with D unresolved. V lost 0 bases to trimming and J lost 2 bases, with 1 base between them. The CDR3 is 13 amino acids. CDR1 is KGHSH, CDR2 LQKENI, per germline. CDR3 amino acids: CASSPPNTGELFF. CDR3 DNA: TGTGCCAGCTCACCACCTAACACCGGGGAGCTGTTTTTT.

This CDR3 reads CAISDLMGQPQHF. Here the CDR3 DNA reads TGTGCCATCAGCGATTTGATGGGTCAGCCCCAGCATTTT. The chain couples TRBV10-3 to TRBJ1-5; D is unclear. Germline CDR1 ENHRY, CDR2 SYGVKD. V lost 6 bases and J lost 6, with 12 bases in between. The CDR3 extends over 13 amino acids.

The chain is built from TRBV7-2 and TRBJ2-6; D is ambiguous. The CDR3 length is 13 residues. The germline V gene has CDR1 SGHTA and CDR2 FQGNSA. Trimming left V 1 base short and J 3 bases short, with 1 base between. The CDR3 DNA follows: TGTGCCAGCAGCTTAGATGGGGCCAACGTCCTGACTTTC. Amino acids: CASSLDGANVLTF.

This clone was counted once. The chain is built from TRBV7-2 and TRBJ1-1; the D gene is possibly TRBD1 (5 bases). V lost 6 bases and J 0 bases, leaving 23 bases between the germline ends. CDR1 and CDR2 from the germline V gene are SGHTA and FQGNSA. The CDR3 is 18 amino acids. CDR3 in DNA: TGTGCCAGCAGACCTCCAAGGGGCGGACGGTATATGAACACTGAAGCTTTCTTT. Amino acid sequence: CASRPPRGGRYMNTEAFF.

Only a few counts were recorded for this clone. This chain connects TRBV4-1 to TRBJ1-6, with D possibly matching TRBD1 (5 bases). V was clipped by 10 bases and J by 9 bases, with 16 bases between them. Germline CDR1 is MGHRA and CDR2 is YSYEKL. The CDR3 totals 13 residues. CDR3 amino acids: CATSRLGVSPLHF. The DNA for the CDR3 is TGCGCCACTTCCCGTCTGGGGGTTTCACCCCTCCACTTT.

The chain uses TRBV7-2 and TRBJ2-7; TRBD2 matches 8 bases. Germline assignment: CDR1 SGHTA and CDR2 FQGNSA. The CDR3 consists of 13 residues. Germline trimming cut 0 bases from V and 13 bases from J; bases unmatched to any gene: 8. This CDR3 is CASSLAGSGGLYF. For the CDR3, the DNA is TGTGCCAGCAGCTTAGCGGGTTCGGGAGGGCTTTACTTC.

The V and J genes are TRBV9 and TRBJ1-1; D unclear. The CDR3 contains 13 residues. CDR1 is SGDLS and CDR2 is YYNGEE in the germline V gene. Trimming took off 4 bases at V and 0 bases at J, with 7 bases between the two ends. The CDR3 sequence: CASSPDLNTEAFF. CDR3 sequence (DNA): TGTGCCAGCAGCCCAGACCTGAACACTGAAGCTTTCTTT.

The V call is TRBV6-1, the J call TRBJ1-4, with D possibly being TRBD1 (5 bases). Germline V gene sequence: CDR1 MNHNS, CDR2 SASEGT. Trimming stripped 7 bases from V and 8 bases from J, with 17 bases between. The CDR3 has 14 residues. This CDR3 is CASTGQRFGEKLFF. The CDR3 region has the DNA TGTGCCAGCACCGGACAAAGGTTCGGAGAAAAACTGTTTTTT.

The V and J genes are TRBV7-2 and TRBJ2-5, with D possibly being TRBD2 (6 bases). CDR1 SGHTA and CDR2 FQGNSA come from the germline V gene. The V end was cut by 1 base, the J end by 7 bases, with 10 bases between. The CDR3 spans 13 residues. CDR3 sequence reads: CASSLELGGTQYF. The CDR3 DNA reads TGTGCCAGCAGCTTAGAGTTGGGGGGGACCCAGTACTTC.

The chain recombines TRBV4-3 with TRBJ1-4; D gene unclear. This CDR3 spans 14 amino acids. From germline, CDR1 is LGHNA and CDR2 YSLEER. V lost 1 base and J 4 bases, leaving 7 bases between the germline ends. CDR3 bases: TGCGCCAGCAGCCAAGTGATGGGTAATGAAAAACTGTTTTTT. Translated, it gives CASSQVMGNEKLFF.